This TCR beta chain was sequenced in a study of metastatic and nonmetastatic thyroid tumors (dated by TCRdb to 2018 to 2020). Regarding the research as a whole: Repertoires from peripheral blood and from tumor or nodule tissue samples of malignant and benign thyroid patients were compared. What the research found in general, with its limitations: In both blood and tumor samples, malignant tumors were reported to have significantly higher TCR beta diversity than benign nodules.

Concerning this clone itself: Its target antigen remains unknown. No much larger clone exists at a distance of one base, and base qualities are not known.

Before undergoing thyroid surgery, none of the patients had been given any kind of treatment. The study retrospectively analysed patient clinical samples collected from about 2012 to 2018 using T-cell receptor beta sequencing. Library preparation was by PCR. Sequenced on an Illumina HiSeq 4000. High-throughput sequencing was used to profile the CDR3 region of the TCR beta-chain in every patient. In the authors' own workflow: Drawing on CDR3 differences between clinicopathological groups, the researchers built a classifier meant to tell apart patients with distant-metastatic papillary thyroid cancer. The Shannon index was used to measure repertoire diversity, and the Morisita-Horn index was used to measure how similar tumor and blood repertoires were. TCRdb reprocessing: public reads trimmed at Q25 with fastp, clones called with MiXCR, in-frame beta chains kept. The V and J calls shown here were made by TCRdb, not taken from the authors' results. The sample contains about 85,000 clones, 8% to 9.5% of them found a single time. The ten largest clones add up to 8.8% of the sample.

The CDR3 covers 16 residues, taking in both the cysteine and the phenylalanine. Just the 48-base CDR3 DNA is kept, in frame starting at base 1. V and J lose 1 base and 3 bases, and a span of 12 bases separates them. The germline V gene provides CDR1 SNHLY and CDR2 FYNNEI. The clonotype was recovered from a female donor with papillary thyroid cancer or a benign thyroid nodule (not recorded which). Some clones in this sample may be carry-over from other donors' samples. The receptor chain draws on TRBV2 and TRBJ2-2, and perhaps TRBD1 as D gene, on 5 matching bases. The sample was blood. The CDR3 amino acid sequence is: CASSEGQWCYTGELFF. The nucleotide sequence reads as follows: TGTGCCAGCAGTGAAGGACAGTGGTGTTACACCGGGGAGCTGTTTTTT.